This entry describes one T cell receptor beta chain. This CDR3 comprises 16 residues. CDR1 is GTSNPN, CDR2 SVGIG, per germline (reference sequence). Losses at the gene ends were 2 bases for V and 4 bases for J; bases not matched to a gene: 12. The entry originates in a study of T cells after yellow fever vaccination. Each CDR3 protein gets one entry after TCRdb re-called the 5' RACE reads with MiXCR. The table lists 500,000 to 650,000 distinct CDR3 sequences, approximately 13% of them singletons, with 15% in the top ten. The sequence was collected from a man younger than 45 who received the YFV17D yellow fever vaccine. This specimen consisted of PBMCs, obtained on the day of the yellow fever booster vaccination. The rearrangement joins TRBV30 to TRBJ2-3; 7 nucleotides match TRBD2. In nucleotides, the CDR3 is TGTGCCTGGAGTTACAAATTTAGCGGGTCCCCAGATACGCAGTATTTT. Protein product: CAWSYKFSGSPDTQYF.